This T cell receptor (beta chain) was profiled in a study of T cells in Graves' hyperthyroidism and ophthalmopathy. TCR beta CDR3 regions were amplified from RNA transcripts. First-round RT-PCR targeting the TCR CDR3 was performed with the HTBI primer set. TCRdb used MiXCR to reprocess the multiplex PCR reads, holding one entry per CDR3 protein. In the table there are about 640,000 distinct CDR3 sequences, about 45% of which are singletons. Germline V gene sequence: CDR1 SGHVS, CDR2 FQNEAQ. V dropped 1 base and J dropped 5 bases, with 11 bases sitting between them. This CDR3 is 14 amino acids long. With respect to this clonotype: What it recognizes is unknown.

The study, taken as a whole, reports: A model using 13 V-J features told ophthalmopathy apart from stable hyperthyroidism.

Clinicians diagnosed patients from clinical symptoms, serum thyroxine and TRAb, thyroid ultrasound and orbital computed tomography. Source material: peripheral blood or thyroid tissue (not recorded which). The TCR sequence derives from an adult man with Graves' disease, either hyperthyroidism or ophthalmopathy (not recorded which). This sequence joins TRBV7-8 and TRBJ1-1; D call uncertain. CDR3 nucleotides: TGTGCCAGCAGCTTAGAGAGGGTAGAGACTGAAGCTTTCTTT. Amino acid sequence: CASSLERVETEAFF.